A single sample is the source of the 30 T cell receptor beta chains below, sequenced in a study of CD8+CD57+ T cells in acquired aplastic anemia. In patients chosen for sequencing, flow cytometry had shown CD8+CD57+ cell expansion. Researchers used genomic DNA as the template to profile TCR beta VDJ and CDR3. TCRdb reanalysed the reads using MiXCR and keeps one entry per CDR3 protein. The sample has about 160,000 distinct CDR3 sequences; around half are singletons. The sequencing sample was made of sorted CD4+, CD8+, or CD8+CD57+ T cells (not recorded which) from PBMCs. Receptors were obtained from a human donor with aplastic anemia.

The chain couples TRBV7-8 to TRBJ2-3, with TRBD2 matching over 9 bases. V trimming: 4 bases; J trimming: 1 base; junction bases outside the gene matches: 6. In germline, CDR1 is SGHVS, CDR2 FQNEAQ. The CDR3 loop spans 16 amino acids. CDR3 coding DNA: TGTGCCAGCAGCTATCGAGCGGGGGGACGCACAGATACGCAGTATTTT. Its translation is CASSYRAGGRTDTQYF.

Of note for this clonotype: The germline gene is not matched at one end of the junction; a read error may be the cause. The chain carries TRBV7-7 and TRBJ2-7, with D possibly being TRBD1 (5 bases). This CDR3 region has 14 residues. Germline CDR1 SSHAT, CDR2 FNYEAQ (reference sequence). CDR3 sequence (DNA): TGTGCTAGCAGCCCCTTGACAGACGCCTACGAGCAGTACTTC. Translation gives CASSPLTDAYEQYF.

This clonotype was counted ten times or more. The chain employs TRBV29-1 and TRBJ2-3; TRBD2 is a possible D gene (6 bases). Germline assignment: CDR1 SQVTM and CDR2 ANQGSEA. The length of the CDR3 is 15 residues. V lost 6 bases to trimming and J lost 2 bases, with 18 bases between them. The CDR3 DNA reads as TGCAGCGTCGAGAACCTAGCGAAAGACACAGATACGCAGTATTTT. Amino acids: CSVENLAKDTDTQYF.

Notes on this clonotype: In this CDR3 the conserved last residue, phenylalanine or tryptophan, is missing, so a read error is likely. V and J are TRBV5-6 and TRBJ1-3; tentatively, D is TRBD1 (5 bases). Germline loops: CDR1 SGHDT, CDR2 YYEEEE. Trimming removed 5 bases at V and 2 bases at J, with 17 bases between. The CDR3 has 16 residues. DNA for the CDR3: TGTGCCAGCAGTTACTCGTCGAGAGGGGCTGGAAACACCATATATCTT. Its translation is CASSYSSRGAGNTIYL.

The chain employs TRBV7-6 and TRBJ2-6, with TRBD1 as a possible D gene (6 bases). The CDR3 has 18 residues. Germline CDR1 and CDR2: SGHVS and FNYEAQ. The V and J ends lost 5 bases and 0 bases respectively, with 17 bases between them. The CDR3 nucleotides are TGTGCCAGCAGCCCAGAAGGGGGAAGGATCTCTGGGGCCAACGTCCTGACTTTC. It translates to CASSPEGGRISGANVLTF.

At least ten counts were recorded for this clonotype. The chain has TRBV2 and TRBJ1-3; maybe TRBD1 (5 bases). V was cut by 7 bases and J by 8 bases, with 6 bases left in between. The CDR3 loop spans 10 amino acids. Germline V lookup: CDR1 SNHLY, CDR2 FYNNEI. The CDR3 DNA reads TGTGCCAGCACGGGGGACACCATATATTTT. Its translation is CASTGDTIYF.

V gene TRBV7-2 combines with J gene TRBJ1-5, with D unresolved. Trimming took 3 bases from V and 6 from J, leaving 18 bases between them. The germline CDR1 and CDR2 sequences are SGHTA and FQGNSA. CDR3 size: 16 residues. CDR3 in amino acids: CASSLAGYGHGQPQHF. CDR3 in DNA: TGTGCCAGCAGCTTGGCGGGATATGGGCACGGTCAGCCCCAGCATTTT.

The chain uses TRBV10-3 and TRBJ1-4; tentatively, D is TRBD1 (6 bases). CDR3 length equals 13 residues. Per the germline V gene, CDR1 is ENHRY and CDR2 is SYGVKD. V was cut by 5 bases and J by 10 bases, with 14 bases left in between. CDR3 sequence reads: CAISFLGQSKLFF. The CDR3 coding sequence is TGTGCCATCAGTTTCCTAGGACAGTCAAAACTGTTTTTT.

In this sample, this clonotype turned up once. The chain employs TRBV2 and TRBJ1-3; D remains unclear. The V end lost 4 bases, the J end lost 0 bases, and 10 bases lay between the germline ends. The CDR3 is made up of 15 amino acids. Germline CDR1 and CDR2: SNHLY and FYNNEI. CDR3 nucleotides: TGTGCCAGCAGTGGCCGCTATCGCTCTGGAAACACCATATATTTT. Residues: CASSGRYRSGNTIYF.

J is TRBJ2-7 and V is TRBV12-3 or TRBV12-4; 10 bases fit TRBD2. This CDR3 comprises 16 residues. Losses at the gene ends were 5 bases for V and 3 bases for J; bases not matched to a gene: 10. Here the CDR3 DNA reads TGTGCCAGCAGTCCCGGACTAGCGGATAAATACTACGAGCAGTACTTC. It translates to CASSPGLADKYYEQYF.

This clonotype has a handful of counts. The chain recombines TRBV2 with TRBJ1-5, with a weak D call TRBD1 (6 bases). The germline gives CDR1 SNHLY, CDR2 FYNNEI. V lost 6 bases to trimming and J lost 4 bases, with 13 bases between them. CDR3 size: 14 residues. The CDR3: CASREGQGNQPQHF. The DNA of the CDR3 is TGTGCCAGCAGGGAGGGACAAGGGAATCAGCCCCAGCATTTT.

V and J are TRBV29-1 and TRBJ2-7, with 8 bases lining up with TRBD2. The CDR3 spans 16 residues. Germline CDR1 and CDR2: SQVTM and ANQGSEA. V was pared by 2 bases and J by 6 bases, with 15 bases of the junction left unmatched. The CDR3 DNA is TGCAGCGTTGAAATAAGCGGGACGAGGGCGGGAGGCGAGCAGTACTTC. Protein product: CSVEISGTRAGGEQYF.

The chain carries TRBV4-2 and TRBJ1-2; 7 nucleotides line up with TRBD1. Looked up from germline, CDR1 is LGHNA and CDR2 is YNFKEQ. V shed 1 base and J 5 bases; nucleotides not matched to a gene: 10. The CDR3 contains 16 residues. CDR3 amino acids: CASSQVRQGGGYGYTF. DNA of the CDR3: TGTGCCAGCAGCCAAGTTAGGCAGGGGGGTGGGTATGGCTACACCTTC.

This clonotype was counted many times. The CDR3 DNA reads as TGTGCCAGCAGCGTAGGCCCCCAATCAGTCGAAGCTTTCTTT. Protein: CASSVGPQSVEAFF. The chain uses TRBV9 and TRBJ1-1, with D uncertain. This CDR3 region has 14 residues. V was cut by 0 bases and J by 8 bases, with 14 bases left in between. CDR1 SGDLS and CDR2 YYNGEE come from the germline V gene.

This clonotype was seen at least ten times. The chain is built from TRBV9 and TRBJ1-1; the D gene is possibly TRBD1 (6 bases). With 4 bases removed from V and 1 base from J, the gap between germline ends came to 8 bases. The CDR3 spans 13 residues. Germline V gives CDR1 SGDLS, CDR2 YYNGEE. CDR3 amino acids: CASSMGQNTEAFF. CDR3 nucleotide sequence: TGTGCCAGCAGCATGGGACAGAACACTGAAGCTTTCTTT.

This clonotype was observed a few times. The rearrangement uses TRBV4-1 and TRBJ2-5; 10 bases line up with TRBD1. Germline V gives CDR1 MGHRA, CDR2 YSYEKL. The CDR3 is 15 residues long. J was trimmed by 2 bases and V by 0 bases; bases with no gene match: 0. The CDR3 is CASSQEDRGQETQYF. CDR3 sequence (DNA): TGCGCCAGCAGCCAAGAGGACAGGGGGCAAGAGACCCAGTACTTC.

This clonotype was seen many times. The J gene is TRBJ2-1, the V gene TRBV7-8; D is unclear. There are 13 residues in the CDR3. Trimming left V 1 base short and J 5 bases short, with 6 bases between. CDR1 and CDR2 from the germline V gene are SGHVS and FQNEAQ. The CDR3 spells CASSLVANNEQFF. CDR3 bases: TGTGCCAGCAGCTTAGTGGCAAACAATGAGCAGTTCTTC.

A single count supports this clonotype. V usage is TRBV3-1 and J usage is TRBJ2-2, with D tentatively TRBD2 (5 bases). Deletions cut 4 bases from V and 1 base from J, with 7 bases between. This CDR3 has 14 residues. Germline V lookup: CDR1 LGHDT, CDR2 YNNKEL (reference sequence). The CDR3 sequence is CASSRGLNTGELFF. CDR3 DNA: TGTGCCAGCAGCCGCGGACTGAACACCGGGGAGCTGTTTTTT.

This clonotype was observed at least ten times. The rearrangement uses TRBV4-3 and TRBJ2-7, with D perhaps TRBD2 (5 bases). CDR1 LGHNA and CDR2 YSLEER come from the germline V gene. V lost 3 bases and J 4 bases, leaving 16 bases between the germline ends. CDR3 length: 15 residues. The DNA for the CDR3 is TGCGCCAGCAGCCACATCCCCCGGGATAGATACGAGCAGTACTTC. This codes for CASSHIPRDRYEQYF.

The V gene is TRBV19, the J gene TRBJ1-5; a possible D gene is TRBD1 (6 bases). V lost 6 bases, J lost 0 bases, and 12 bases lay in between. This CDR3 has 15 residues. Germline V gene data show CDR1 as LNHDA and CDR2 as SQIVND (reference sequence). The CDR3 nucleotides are TGTGCCAGTAGCATCGGGGGCTTTAGCAATCAGCCCCAGCATTTT. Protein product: CASSIGGFSNQPQHF.

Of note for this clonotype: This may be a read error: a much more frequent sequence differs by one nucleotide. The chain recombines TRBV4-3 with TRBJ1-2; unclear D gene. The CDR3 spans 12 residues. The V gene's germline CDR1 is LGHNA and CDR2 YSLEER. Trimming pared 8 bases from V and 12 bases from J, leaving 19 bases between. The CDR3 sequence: CASPWSGFGHTF. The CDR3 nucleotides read TGCGCCAGCCCTTGGTCCGGCTTCGGCCACACCTTC.

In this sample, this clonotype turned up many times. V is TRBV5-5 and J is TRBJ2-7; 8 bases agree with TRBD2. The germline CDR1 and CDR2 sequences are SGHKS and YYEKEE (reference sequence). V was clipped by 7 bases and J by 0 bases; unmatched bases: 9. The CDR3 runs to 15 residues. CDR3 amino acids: CASRVFSGNSYEQYF. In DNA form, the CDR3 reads TGTGCCAGCCGCGTCTTTAGCGGGAACTCCTACGAGCAGTACTTC.

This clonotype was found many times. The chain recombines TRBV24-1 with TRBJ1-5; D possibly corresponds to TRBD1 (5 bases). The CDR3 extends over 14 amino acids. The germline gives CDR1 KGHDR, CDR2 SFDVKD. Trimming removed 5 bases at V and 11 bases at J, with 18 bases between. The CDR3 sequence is CATSATDNFLSQHF. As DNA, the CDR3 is TGTGCCACCAGTGCGACAGATAACTTTCTTTCCCAGCATTTT.

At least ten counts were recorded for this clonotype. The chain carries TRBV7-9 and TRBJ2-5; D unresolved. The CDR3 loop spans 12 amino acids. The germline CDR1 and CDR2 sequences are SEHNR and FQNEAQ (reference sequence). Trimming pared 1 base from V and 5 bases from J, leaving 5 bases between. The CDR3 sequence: CASSLVDETQYF. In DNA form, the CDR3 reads TGTGCCAGCAGCTTAGTCGATGAGACCCAGTACTTC.

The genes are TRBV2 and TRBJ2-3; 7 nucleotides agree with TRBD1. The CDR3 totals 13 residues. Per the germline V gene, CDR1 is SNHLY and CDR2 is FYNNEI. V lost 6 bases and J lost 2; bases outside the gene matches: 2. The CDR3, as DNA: TGTGCCAGCAGGACAGGGCCCACAGATACGCAGTATTTT. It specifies CASRTGPTDTQYF.

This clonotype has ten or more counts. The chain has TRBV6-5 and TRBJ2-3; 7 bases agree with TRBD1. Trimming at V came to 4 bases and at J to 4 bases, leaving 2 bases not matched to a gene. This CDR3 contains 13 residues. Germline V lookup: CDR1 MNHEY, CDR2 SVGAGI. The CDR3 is CASSSQGADTQYF. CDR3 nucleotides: TGTGCCAGCAGTTCGCAGGGGGCAGATACGCAGTATTTT.

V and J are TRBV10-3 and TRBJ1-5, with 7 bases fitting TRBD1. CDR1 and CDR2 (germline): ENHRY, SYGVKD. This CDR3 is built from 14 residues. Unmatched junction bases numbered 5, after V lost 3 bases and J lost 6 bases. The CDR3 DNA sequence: TGTGCCATCAGTGATGTGACAGGGTCTCAGCCCCAGCATTTT. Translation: CAISDVTGSQPQHF.

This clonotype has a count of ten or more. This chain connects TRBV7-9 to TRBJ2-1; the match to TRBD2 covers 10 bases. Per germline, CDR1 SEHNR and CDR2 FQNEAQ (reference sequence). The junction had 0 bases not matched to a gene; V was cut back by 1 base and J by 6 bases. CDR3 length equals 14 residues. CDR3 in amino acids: CASSLVAGGNEQFF. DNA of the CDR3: TGTGCCAGCAGCTTAGTAGCGGGGGGCAATGAGCAGTTCTTC.

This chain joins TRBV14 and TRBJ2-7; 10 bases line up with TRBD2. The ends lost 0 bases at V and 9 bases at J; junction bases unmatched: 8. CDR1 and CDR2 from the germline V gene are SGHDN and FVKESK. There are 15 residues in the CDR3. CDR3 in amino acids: CASSQELAGVVWQYF. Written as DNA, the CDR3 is TGTGCCAGCAGCCAAGAGCTAGCGGGAGTAGTTTGGCAGTACTTC.

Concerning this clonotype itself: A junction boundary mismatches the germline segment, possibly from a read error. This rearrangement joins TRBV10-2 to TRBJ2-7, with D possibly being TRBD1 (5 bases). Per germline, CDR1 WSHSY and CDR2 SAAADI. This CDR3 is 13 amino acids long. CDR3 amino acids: CASSPGPGYEQYF. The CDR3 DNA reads TGTGCCAGCAGTCCCGGACCAGGGTACGAGCAGTACTTC.